This T cell receptor beta chain stems from a study of post-analysis software for immune sequencing data. Per germline, CDR1 ENHRY and CDR2 SYGVKD. CDR3 length equals 15 residues. Trimming took off 11 bases at V and 7 bases at J, with 24 bases between the two ends. Concerning this clonotype itself: What it recognizes is unknown.

Study-wide points: About 5 TRBV segments appeared more often in patients than in controls, and TRBV5-6, TRBV5-1 and TRBV20-1 were among these. Among multiple sclerosis patients, normalized Chao1 diversity was significantly below that of controls.

cDNA libraries for TCR beta contained unique molecular identifiers. From the PCR reads, TCRdb called clonotypes with MiXCR, one entry per CDR3 protein. The sample lists 750,000 to 950,000 distinct CDR3 sequences, around 50% occurring once. The receptor's source is a girl under 18 with multiple sclerosis. This rearrangement joins TRBV10-3 to TRBJ2-1, with D perhaps matching TRBD1 (6 bases). Source material: blood. The CDR3 nucleotides are TGTGCCGTAAGACAACACCGGGACACCGAGAATGAGCAGTTCTTC. Its protein product is CAVRQHRDTENEQFF.